This section outlines one T cell receptor (beta chain) sequence together with its context. The antigen it binds to is not known. No much larger clone is present one base from it, and per-base qualities are unavailable. CDR1 MGHDK and CDR2 SYGVNS were looked up in the germline V gene. V is pared back by 6 bases and J by 4 bases, with 15 bases lying between the germline termini. The CDR3 holds 14 amino acids from the cysteine to the phenylalanine. CDR3 DNA only is kept here, 42 bases in frame from base 1. The approximately 40 donors, aged roughly 6 to 95 years, were systemically healthy Caucasian individuals from Russia. Ten milliliters of peripheral blood were drawn from each donor into EDTA-treated Vacutainer tubes. PBMCs were isolated by Ficoll-Paque density-gradient centrifugation, with at least 6.5 million obtained per sample. Total RNA, at least 6 micrograms per sample, was extracted from PBMCs with Trizol reagent. Naive CD45RAhigh/CD27high T cell percentages were measured by flow cytometry on a PBMC aliquot from every donor.

This specimen belongs to a study of blood T cells in healthy people across ages (dated by TCRdb to the mid-2010s). Looking at the study overall: In model experiments, template switching captured about one uniquely barcoded TCR beta cDNA molecule for every two T cells. To track age-related changes in TCR beta repertoire diversity, the study relied on deep sequencing normalized with unique cDNA molecular identifiers. Four age groups were formed from the donors: young (average roughly 15 years), middle-aged (around 39), aged (approximately 60) and long-lived (roughly 81). To avoid experimental bias, donors of different ages were spread randomly across the sequencing lanes. Two additional independent replicas of 1 million unique cDNA reads from the same blood draw were analyzed for two donors (one aged 18 to 29 and one aged 80 or older).

Preparation of the library involved 5' RACE. Sequenced on an Illumina HiSeq 2500. A second PCR of 7 to 11 cycles was performed with a sample-barcoded 5' primer and a J-beta primer mix. A unique molecular identifier was introduced onto each TCR beta cDNA molecule by a template-switch 5' adaptor carrying 12 random nucleotides. Each sample yielded at least 2.5 million CDR3-containing paired-end reads. All of the RNA was converted into first-strand cDNA using the Mint cDNA synthesis kit, with a TRBC-specific oligonucleotide serving as the primer. Following uracil-DNA glycosylase treatment, all cDNA underwent a first 18-cycle PCR with the universal primers M1SS and BC2_uni_R. The original pipeline was this. For normalization, 1 million high-quality reads, each with a distinct molecular identifier, were randomly selected from each sample. Instead of being binned into consensus sequences, reads that shared molecular identifiers were thrown out. MiTCR, run with a Q25 quality threshold and the strictest error-elimination algorithm, handled CDR3 identification, clonotype clustering and error correction. A nonparametric unseen species model with Euler transformation was used to estimate a lower bound on total TCR beta diversity. TCRdb applied fastp at Q25 and MiXCR to the public reads, then kept only in-frame beta chains. CDR3 protein sequences are deduplicated, and each keeps its most common genes and DNA. These V and J calls originate from TCRdb's pipeline instead of the authors' own analysis. The sample table records about 1.6 million distinct CDR3 sequences; about 35% of these occur just once. The biggest ten clones account for approximately 11% of the sample.

The paper as a whole reports these results and caveats: Compared with the aged group, the long-lived group had more naive CD4+ T cells, fewer expanded clones and increased TCR diversity, a pattern suggesting age selection. There was a strong correlation between observed TCR beta diversity and the percentage of naive T cells measured by flow cytometry. Estimates of total diversity based on one million sequenced T cells were considered lower bounds and underestimates. Observed TCR beta diversity per million T cells fell roughly linearly with age, and a significant reduction was already apparent by age around 40. Because the CMV infection status of the donors was unknown, age-related changes in expanded clonotypes may potentially have been confounded. Bulk unsorted PBMC profiling prevented conclusive comparison of naive and antigen-experienced compartments.

The chain joins TRBV25-1 to TRBJ1-2, with TRBD1 perhaps the D gene, on 6 matching bases. The sequencing input was blood. This TCR came from a woman aged 25 to 39 in good health. The sequenced DNA: TGTGCCAGCAGCCCGGGGGGGCTTGCCTATGGCTACACCTTC. The translation is CASSPGGLAYGYTF.